This passage covers 14 T cell receptor beta chains from one sample sequenced in a study of shared clonotypes between healthy human individuals. TCRdb keeps only in-frame clones here, not all; method: immunoSEQ multiplex PCR. The top ten clones hold around 0.25% of a sample with roughly 810,000 clones, approximately 97% of them seen once. CD45RO-negative CD8 cells positively selected for CCR7 made up the naive population, which excluded terminally differentiated effector memory CD45RA+ cells. The sequencing sample was made of naive CD8+ T cells sorted from blood. These receptors all come from a man under 40 in good health.

The chain is built from TRBV27 and TRBJ2-1; 8 bases agree with TRBD2. The trim removed 3 bases at V and 7 bases at J, leaving 11 bases unmatched. The CDR3 consists of 16 residues. In germline, CDR1 is MNHEY, CDR2 SMNVEV (reference sequence). The CDR3 is CASSLYAGGQVNEQFF. The DNA of the CDR3 is TGTGCCAGCAGTTTGTACGCGGGAGGCCAGGTGAATGAGCAGTTCTTC.

The chain recombines TRBV10-2 with TRBJ2-7; possibly TRBD2 for D (6 bases). The V gene's germline CDR1 is WSHSY and CDR2 SAAADI. Between the trimmed V and J ends, which lost 7 bases and 5 bases, there was a span of 15 bases. The length of the CDR3 is 13 residues. The CDR3 loop reads CASTWGRSNEQYF. CDR3 DNA sequence: TGCGCCAGCACGTGGGGGAGGTCCAACGAGCAGTACTTC.

The gene calls are TRBV18 and TRBJ2-3, with TRBD2 matching over 14 bases. Germline trimming cut 6 bases from V and 8 bases from J; bases unmatched to any gene: 10. This CDR3 is built from 16 residues. CDR1 KGHSH and CDR2 LQKENI come from the germline V gene. For the CDR3, the DNA is TGTGCCAGCTCGTCGGGACTAGCGGGAGAGGCGGGTACGCAGTATTTT. The encoded protein is CASSSGLAGEAGTQYF.

The V call is TRBV10-3, the J call TRBJ2-7; D may match TRBD1 or TRBD2 (5 bases each). The V end lost 8 bases, the J end lost 0 bases, and 11 bases lay between the germline ends. The CDR3 runs to 13 residues. The germline V gene has CDR1 ENHRY and CDR2 SYGVKD. As DNA, the CDR3 is TGTGCCATCTCCCCGGGACCCTCCTACGAGCAGTACTTC. Protein product: CAISPGPSYEQYF.

This sequence joins TRBV28 and TRBJ2-1, with no clear D. V was trimmed by 3 bases and J by 9 bases, leaving 6 bases between them. Germline CDR1 and CDR2: MDHEN and SYDVKM. The CDR3 length is 11 residues. The CDR3 loop is CASSFSLEQFF. CDR3 coding DNA: TGTGCCAGCAGTTTTTCCCTTGAGCAGTTCTTC.

This chain connects TRBV5-5 to TRBJ1-4; D may be TRBD1 (5 bases). Germline CDR1 and CDR2: SGHKS and YYEKEE (reference sequence). V dropped 6 bases and J dropped 4 bases, with 13 bases sitting between them. The CDR3 is made up of 14 amino acids. The CDR3 bases are TGTGCCAGCACCTGGGACGGTTATAATGAAAAACTGTTTTTT. Its translation is CASTWDGYNEKLFF.

The chain is built from TRBV5-1 and TRBJ2-2; TRBD1 agrees at 8 bases. This CDR3 is built from 16 residues. V was pared by 3 bases and J by 3 bases, with 7 bases of the junction left unmatched. Germline CDR1 SGHRS, CDR2 YFSETQ. The CDR3 loop reads CASSSLTGVDTGELFF. The CDR3 DNA is TGCGCCAGCAGCTCTCTGACAGGGGTAGACACCGGGGAGCTGTTTTTT.

V gene TRBV10-2 combines with J gene TRBJ2-5, with no clear D. This CDR3 spans 13 amino acids. Germline V gene data show CDR1 as WSHSY and CDR2 as SAAADI. V lost 1 base and J 5 bases, leaving 8 bases between the germline ends. The CDR3 here is CASSELMGETQYF. CDR3 bases: TGCGCCAGCAGTGAGTTGATGGGGGAGACCCAGTACTTC.

V and J are TRBV27 and TRBJ2-2; D unresolved. The CDR3 runs 14 residues. Germline CDR1 MNHEY, CDR2 SMNVEV (reference sequence). V lost 3 bases and J 5 bases, leaving 10 bases between the germline ends. CDR3 protein: CASSFFLSTGELFF. In nucleotides, the CDR3 is TGTGCCAGCAGTTTTTTCCTATCTACCGGGGAGCTGTTTTTT.

The chain employs TRBV10-2 and TRBJ1-1, with D uncertain. Germline V gene data show CDR1 as WSHSY and CDR2 as SAAADI. The V gene lost 7 bases and the J gene lost 1 base, with 13 bases spanning the gap. The CDR3 contains 14 residues. CDR3: CASIEGRTNTEAFF. As DNA, the CDR3 is TGCGCCAGCATCGAAGGACGGACGAACACTGAAGCTTTCTTT.

The chain carries TRBV9 and TRBJ2-1; D gene ambiguous. The CDR3 has 14 amino acids. V was clipped by 3 bases and J by 7 bases, with 14 bases between them. Germline CDR1 and CDR2: SGDLS and YYNGEE. The CDR3 protein is CASSAPIGGNEQFF. CDR3 DNA sequence: TGTGCCAGCAGCGCCCCCATCGGCGGAAATGAGCAGTTCTTC.

The chain recombines TRBV7-3 with TRBJ2-7, with D perhaps TRBD1 or TRBD2 (5 bases each). There are 15 residues in the CDR3. V lost 5 bases and J 5 bases, leaving 19 bases between the germline ends. Germline V lookup: CDR1 SGHTA, CDR2 FQGTGA. The CDR3 is CASSLKVGPGHEQYF. The CDR3 DNA reads TGTGCCAGCAGCCTAAAAGTGGGACCGGGCCACGAGCAGTACTTC.

This chain links TRBV2 with TRBJ2-7; maybe TRBD1 (5 bases). The CDR3 totals 16 residues. Trimming removed 8 bases at V and 3 bases at J, with 23 bases between. Germline V gene sequence: CDR1 SNHLY, CDR2 FYNNEI. The CDR3: CASWGEWVLMGYEQYF. For the CDR3, the DNA is TGTGCCAGCTGGGGCGAGTGGGTTTTAATGGGCTACGAGCAGTACTTC. Complete variable domain (other parts from reference TRBV2 and TRBJ2-7): EPEVTQTPSHQVTQMGQEVILRCVPISNHLYFYWYRQILGQKVEFLVSFYNNEISEKSEIFDDQFSVERPDGSNFTLKIRSTKLEDSAMYFCASWGEWVLMGYEQYFGPGTRLTVT.

The chain uses TRBV28 and TRBJ2-1; 7 bases align to TRBD2. J was trimmed by 9 bases and V by 5 bases; bases with no gene match: 10. The CDR3 is made up of 14 amino acids. Germline assignment: CDR1 MDHEN and CDR2 SYDVKM. The CDR3 reads CASSPLVGGFEQFF. The CDR3 DNA sequence: TGTGCCAGCAGTCCCCTGGTGGGAGGGTTTGAGCAGTTCTTC.